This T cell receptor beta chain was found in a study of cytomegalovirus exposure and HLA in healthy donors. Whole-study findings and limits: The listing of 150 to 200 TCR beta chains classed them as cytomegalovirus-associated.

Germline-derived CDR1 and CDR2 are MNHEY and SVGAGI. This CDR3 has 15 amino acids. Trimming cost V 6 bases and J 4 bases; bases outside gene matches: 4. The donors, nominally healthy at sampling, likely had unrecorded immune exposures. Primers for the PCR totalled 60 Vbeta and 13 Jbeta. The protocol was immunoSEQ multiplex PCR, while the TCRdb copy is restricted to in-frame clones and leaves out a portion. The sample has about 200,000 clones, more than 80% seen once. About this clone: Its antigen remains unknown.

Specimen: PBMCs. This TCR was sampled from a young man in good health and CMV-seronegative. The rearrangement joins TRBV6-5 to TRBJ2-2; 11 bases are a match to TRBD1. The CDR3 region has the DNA TGTGCCAGCAGAAGGGACAGGGGGGTCACCGGGGAGCTGTTTTTT. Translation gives CASRRDRGVTGELFF.